The 29 T cell receptor beta chains listed next were all sequenced from one sample in a study of graft-versus-host responses after intestinal transplantation. Measured with immunoSEQ multiplex PCR; TCRdb has only the in-frame clones, and not every one. Of 70,000 or so clones listed, 84% are singletons. Antigen specificity for these receptors is unknown. Sample: unstimulated CD4+ T cells sorted from spleen or lymph node cells, taken before transplant. These TCRs come from a human donor who was the organ donor for an intestinal transplant.

The V call is TRBV28, the J call TRBJ1-3; TRBD1 might be the D (6 bases). Trimming removed 1 base at V and 2 bases at J, with 12 bases between. The CDR3 is made up of 16 amino acids. CDR1 MDHEN and CDR2 SYDVKM come from the germline V gene. CDR3 amino acids: CASSLSTGSAGNTIYF. CDR3 sequence (DNA): TGTGCCAGCAGTTTATCGACAGGTTCCGCTGGAAACACCATATATTTT.

The gene calls are TRBV11-2 and TRBJ2-3; D may be TRBD2 (6 bases). V was clipped by 3 bases and J by 0 bases, with 16 bases between them. The CDR3 is 17 amino acids. Germline V gene lookup returns CDR1 SGHAT and CDR2 FQNNGV. CDR3 DNA: TGTGCCAGCAGCTTTTCTAGCGCGAGACCTAGCACAGATACGCAGTATTTT. Translation gives CASSFSSARPSTDTQYF.

The genes are TRBV5-6 and TRBJ2-2; TRBD1 might be the D (6 bases). The germline V gene encodes CDR1 SGHDT and CDR2 YYEEEE. The CDR3 extends over 13 amino acids. The V end lost 4 bases, the J end lost 4 bases, and 8 bases lay between the germline ends. CDR3 in DNA: TGTGCCAGCAGCGGGGGCATCACCGGGGAGCTGTTTTTT. It translates to CASSGGITGELFF.

This clone was observed a single time. The V gene is TRBV5-1, the J gene TRBJ2-3; D unresolved. Germline V gene data show CDR1 as SGHRS and CDR2 as YFSETQ. This CDR3 contains 14 residues. V lost 3 bases, J lost 2 bases, and 10 bases lay in between. The chain's CDR3 is CASSSPSNTDTQYF. CDR3 bases: TGCGCCAGCAGCTCCCCGAGCAACACAGATACGCAGTATTTT.

The J gene is TRBJ1-5, the V gene TRBV6-4; no firm D call. CDR1 and CDR2 (germline): MRHNA, SNTAGT. V was pared by 4 bases and J by 4 bases, with 14 bases between. This CDR3 has 15 amino acids. CDR3 coding DNA: TGTGCCAGCAGTGTGGAGGGAGGCGGAAATCAGCCCCAGCATTTT. It specifies CASSVEGGGNQPQHF.

This chain links TRBV5-6 with TRBJ1-5; 8 bases align to TRBD1. Trimming at V came to 5 bases and at J to 3 bases, leaving 7 bases not matched to a gene. This CDR3 comprises 15 residues. CDR1 and CDR2 (germline): SGHDT, YYEEEE. CDR3 sequence reads: CASRVDRAFNQPQHF. CDR3 nucleotides: TGTGCCAGCAGGGTGGACAGGGCTTTCAATCAGCCCCAGCATTTT. The full variable domain, rest sourced from reference TRBV5-6 and TRBJ1-5, is DAGVTQSPTHLIKTRGQQVTLRCSPKSGHDTVSWYQQALGQGPQFIFQYYEEEERQRGNFPDRFSGHQFPNYSSELNVNALLLGDSALYLCASRVDRAFNQPQHFGDGTRLSIL.

The V and J genes are TRBV5-1 and TRBJ1-1; D might be TRBD1 (6 bases). The V end lost 1 base, the J end lost 8 bases, and 15 bases lay between the germline ends. CDR1 and CDR2 from the germline V gene are SGHRS and YFSETQ. The CDR3 runs to 14 residues. The CDR3: CASSLTVPQGEAFF. The CDR3 coding sequence is TGCGCCAGCAGCTTGACCGTTCCGCAGGGGGAAGCTTTCTTT. Drawing the rest from reference TRBV5-1 and TRBJ1-1, the complete variable domain is KAGVTQTPRYLIKTRGQQVTLSCSPISGHRSVSWYQQTPGQGLQFLFEYFSETQRNKGNFPGRFSGRQFSNSRSEMNVSTLELGDSALYLCASSLTVPQGEAFFGQGTRLTVV.

This clone was detected a few times. This chain joins TRBV19 and TRBJ2-2, with TRBD2 as a possible D gene (5 bases). Germline values: CDR1 LNHDA, CDR2 SQIVND (reference sequence). Deletions cut 10 bases from V and 3 bases from J, with 15 bases between. This CDR3 is built from 14 residues. CDR3 in amino acids: CATPRGHYTGELFF. The CDR3 DNA reads as TGTGCCACCCCCCGAGGGCACTACACCGGGGAGCTGTTTTTT. The whole variable domain, remainder taken from reference TRBV19 and TRBJ2-2, is DGGITQSPKYLFRKEGQNVTLSCEQNLNHDAMYWYRQDPGQGLRLIYYSQIVNDFQKGDIAEGYSVSREKKESFPLTVTSAQKNPTAFYLCATPRGHYTGELFFGEGSRLTVL.

The V and J genes are TRBV14 and TRBJ1-6; weak D call: TRBD1 (6 bases). V lost 8 bases and J 12 bases, leaving 17 bases between the germline ends. Per germline, CDR1 SGHDN and CDR2 FVKESK. This CDR3 has 13 residues. DNA for the CDR3: TGTGCCAGCTCCAAGATCAGGGGCGGACCCCTCCACTTT. Its translation: CASSKIRGGPLHF. Filled out from reference TRBV14 and TRBJ1-6, the complete variable domain reads EAGVTQFPSHSVIEKGQTVTLRCDPISGHDNLYWYRRVMGKEIKFLLHFVKESKQDESGMPNNRFLAERTGGTYSTLKVQPAELEDSGVYFCASSKIRGGPLHFGNGTRLTVT.

V is TRBV5-6 and J is TRBJ1-3; D uncertain. Per the germline V gene, CDR1 is SGHDT and CDR2 is YYEEEE. Trimming removed 0 bases at V and 4 bases at J, with 8 bases between. The CDR3 runs 14 residues. The CDR3 nucleotides are TGTGCCAGCAGCTTGGTAGGGAGCGGAAACACCATATATTTT. Amino acid sequence: CASSLVGSGNTIYF.

The chain combines TRBV19 with TRBJ2-2; 7 bases are a match to TRBD1. Per the germline V gene, CDR1 is LNHDA and CDR2 is SQIVND (reference sequence). The CDR3 covers 15 residues. Germline trimming cut 5 bases from V and 4 bases from J; bases unmatched to any gene: 7. This CDR3 is CASSLGQEVTGELFF. The CDR3 coding sequence is TGTGCCAGTAGTTTAGGACAGGAAGTCACCGGGGAGCTGTTTTTT.

The V gene is TRBV6-1, the J gene TRBJ1-2; TRBD1 agrees at 9 bases. With V trimmed by 3 bases and J by 8 bases, 22 bases remained unmatched. CDR3 length equals 19 residues. Germline V gene lookup returns CDR1 MNHNS and CDR2 SASEGT. CDR3 residues: CASSEALVPGQGWGGGYTF. CDR3 sequence (DNA): TGTGCCAGCAGTGAGGCCCTCGTCCCGGGACAGGGATGGGGGGGAGGCTACACCTTC.

The chain is built from TRBV14 and TRBJ2-5; TRBD2 matches at 9 bases. Per the germline V gene, CDR1 is SGHDN and CDR2 is FVKESK. The ends lost 2 bases at V and 9 bases at J; junction bases unmatched: 10. The CDR3 totals 15 residues. CDR3 loop: CASSQTSGLVGAQYF. CDR3 coding DNA: TGTGCCAGCAGCCAAACTAGCGGGCTTGTCGGGGCCCAGTACTTC.

V usage is TRBV5-4 and J usage is TRBJ2-2; D is perhaps TRBD2 (5 bases). V lost 4 bases to trimming and J lost 7 bases, with 11 bases between them. This CDR3 comprises 13 residues. Per germline, CDR1 SGHNT and CDR2 YYREEE (reference sequence). Here the CDR3 DNA reads TGTGCCAGCAGCACTAGGGATTTCGGGGAGCTGTTTTTT. Translating gives CASSTRDFGELFF.

This clone was observed a handful of times. The rearrangement joins TRBV14 to TRBJ2-5; 9 bases fit TRBD1. Germline V lookup: CDR1 SGHDN, CDR2 FVKESK. J was trimmed by 2 bases and V by 1 base; bases with no gene match: 5. This CDR3 comprises 16 residues. CDR3: CASSQGLDRGQETQYF. In DNA form, the CDR3 reads TGTGCCAGCAGCCAAGGGTTGGACAGGGGACAAGAGACCCAGTACTTC.

The chain combines TRBV7-9 with TRBJ1-2; 9 nucleotides line up with TRBD1. Unmatched junction bases numbered 9, after V lost 3 bases and J lost 4 bases. This CDR3 region has 16 residues. The germline V gene encodes CDR1 SEHNR and CDR2 FQNEAQ (reference sequence). CDR3 region: CASSFSGTGTIYGYTF. In nucleotides, the CDR3 is TGTGCCAGCAGCTTTTCCGGGACAGGGACTATCTATGGCTACACCTTC.

This clone was picked up one time. The V gene is TRBV9, the J gene TRBJ1-4; 7 bases agree with TRBD1. Per the germline V gene, CDR1 is SGDLS and CDR2 is YYNGEE. Unmatched junction bases numbered 11, after V lost 5 bases and J lost 13 bases. The CDR3 covers 13 residues. CDR3 residues: CASSQRTGEGLFF. CDR3 coding DNA: TGTGCCAGCAGTCAAAGAACAGGGGAAGGACTGTTTTTT.

The chain carries TRBV29-1 and TRBJ1-4; TRBD1 is a possible D gene (5 bases). The germline V gene has CDR1 SQVTM and CDR2 ANQGSEA. This CDR3 has 11 residues. Trimming left V 7 bases short and J 5 bases short, with 8 bases between. Here the CDR3 reads CSGRTNEKLFF. CDR3 bases: TGCAGCGGACGGACAAATGAAAAACTGTTTTTT.

This clone was found a few times. This sequence joins TRBV7-2 and TRBJ1-1, with D unclear. CDR1 SGHTA and CDR2 FQGNSA come from the germline V gene. The CDR3 sequence is 13 residues long. V gave up 5 bases and J gave up 4 bases, with 11 bases separating them. CDR3 DNA: TGTGCCAGCAGCCCCGGACTGTCCACTGAAGCTTTCTTT. This translates into CASSPGLSTEAFF. The variable domain in full, with the rest retrieved from reference TRBV7-2 and TRBJ1-1, is GAGVSQSPSNKVTEKGKDVELRCDPISGHTALYWYRQSLGQGLEFLIYFQGNSAPDKSGLPSDRFSAERTGGSVSTLTIQRTQQEDSAVYLCASSPGLSTEAFFGQGTRLTVV.

Comments on this clone: Compared with germline, one end of the junction differs, possibly owing to a read error. V gene TRBV7-7 combines with J gene TRBJ2-5, with a weak D call TRBD1 (6 bases). CDR1 is SSHAT, CDR2 FNYEAQ, per germline (reference sequence). The CDR3 is 13 amino acids. CDR3 sequence reads: CASSSQGAETQYF. Here the CDR3 DNA reads TGTGCTAGCAGCTCACAGGGAGCCGAGACCCAGTACTTC.

This sequence joins TRBV6-5 and TRBJ2-7; D unclear. CDR1 and CDR2 (germline): MNHEY, SVGAGI. The germline V and J ends were trimmed by 6 bases and 0 bases, with 9 bases remaining between them. This CDR3 is built from 13 residues. CDR3 nucleotide sequence: TGTGCCAGCAGACCTCGCGGCTCCTACGAGCAGTACGTC. Its translation is CASRPRGSYEQYV.

For this clone: One end of the junction fails to match germline, which may point to a read error. This chain joins TRBV6-5 and TRBJ1-6; D gene unclear. The V gene's germline CDR1 is MNHEY and CDR2 SVGAGI. There are 13 residues in the CDR3. Here the CDR3 reads CASSYSPGSLLYF. CDR3 nucleotide sequence: TGTGCCAGCAGTTACTCCCCGGGGTCTTTACTCTACTTT.

This chain uses TRBV19 with TRBJ2-5, with TRBD2 matching 9 bases. The CDR3 covers 18 residues. V lost 8 bases to trimming and J lost 0 bases; unmatched junction nucleotides: 16. Germline CDR1 LNHDA, CDR2 SQIVND (reference sequence). The CDR3: CASAEAFLAGTYQETQYF. The CDR3 DNA is TGTGCCAGTGCGGAAGCGTTCCTAGCGGGGACTTACCAAGAGACCCAGTACTTC.

The chain recombines TRBV6-1 with TRBJ1-2; 7 bases are a match to TRBD1. Trimming removed 3 bases from V and 2 bases from J; junction bases left unmatched: 9. The germline V gene has CDR1 MNHNS and CDR2 SASEGT. The CDR3 has 16 amino acids. CDR3: CASSEEDRRVNYGYTF. The CDR3 coding sequence is TGTGCCAGCAGTGAGGAGGACAGGAGGGTAAACTATGGCTACACCTTC.

The chain employs TRBV30 and TRBJ2-2, with D perhaps matching TRBD2 (6 bases). CDR3 length: 15 amino acids. Germline assignment: CDR1 GTSNPN and CDR2 SVGIG (reference sequence). Trimming shortened V by 1 base and J by 1 base, and 10 bases separated the two germline ends. CDR3 in amino acids: CAWSGYGGNTGELFF. Here the CDR3 DNA reads TGTGCCTGGAGTGGCTACGGGGGGAACACCGGGGAGCTGTTTTTT.

This clone was seen only a few times. This chain joins TRBV21-1 and TRBJ2-7; TRBD2 is the table's D call and was not checked against the DNA. TRBV21-1 is flagged as a pseudogene. The CDR3 is 12 amino acids. CDR3 coding DNA: TGTGCCAGCGCGACCCCGGACTACGAGCAGTACGTC. It encodes CASATPDYEQYV.

The genes are TRBV28 and TRBJ1-6; weak D call: TRBD1 (6 bases). This CDR3 is built from 12 residues. Deletions cut 7 bases from V and 11 bases from J, with 12 bases between. From germline, CDR1 is MDHEN and CDR2 SYDVKM. The CDR3 DNA sequence: TGTGCCAGCATTAAACAGGGCCCACCCCTCCACTTT. It is translated as CASIKQGPPLHF.

V usage is TRBV7-9 and J usage is TRBJ2-1; D is undetermined. Trimming removed 0 bases from V and 12 bases from J, with 9 bases in between. CDR1 SEHNR and CDR2 FQNEAQ come from the germline V gene (reference sequence). This CDR3 has 12 residues. The CDR3 reads CASSLAAPGQFF. The CDR3 nucleotides read TGTGCCAGCAGCTTAGCTGCTCCGGGGCAGTTCTTC.

This clone was detected once. The V call is TRBV28, the J call TRBJ2-6, with D tentatively TRBD1 (6 bases). The CDR3 extends over 15 amino acids. Per germline, CDR1 MDHEN and CDR2 SYDVKM. V dropped 6 bases and J dropped 2 bases, with 11 bases sitting between them. CDR3 DNA sequence: TGTGCCAGCAGCAAAGGGGGAGCTGGGGCCAACGTCCTGACTTTC. It yields the protein CASSKGGAGANVLTF.